The 13 T cell receptor beta chains listed next were all sequenced from one sample in a study of CD8+CD57+ T cells in acquired aplastic anemia. Genomic DNA, the template, was used for profiling of the TCR beta VDJ and CDR3. TCRdb re-derived calls from the reads in MiXCR, one entry per CDR3 protein. The profile shows around 400,000 distinct CDR3 sequences, about 70% of them singletons. The sample consisted of sorted CD4+, CD8+, or CD8+CD57+ T cells (not recorded which) from PBMCs. These receptor sequences come from a human donor in good health, serving as a control.

To note about this clonotype: Sequence at one end of the junction differs from germline and may be a read error. The rearrangement joins TRBV20-1 to TRBJ1-1; D remains ambiguous. Germline V CDR1 and CDR2: DFQATT, SNEGSKA (reference sequence). This CDR3 spans 13 amino acids. For the CDR3, the DNA is TGCAGTGCTCGAGAGCGACACAGTTCTGAAGCTTTCTTT. Its translation is CSARERHSSEAFF.

With regard to this clonotype: Because the CDR3 is missing its conserved closing phenylalanine or tryptophan, this is likely a read error. The V gene is TRBV5-5, the J gene TRBJ1-6; D remains ambiguous. CDR1 is SGHKS and CDR2 is YYEKEE in the germline V gene (reference sequence). This CDR3 contains 12 residues. The DNA for the CDR3 is TGTGCCAGCAGTTACGGTAATTCGCCCCTCCACCTT. The encoded protein is CASSYGNSPLHL.

This clonotype was picked up a small number of times. The CDR3 DNA follows: TGTGCCAGTAGCACGGGGGGGAGGACTGAAGCTTTCTTT. It encodes CASSTGGRTEAFF. The rearrangement uses TRBV19 and TRBJ1-1, with a possible D match to TRBD1 (5 bases). The V end lost 6 bases, the J end lost 5 bases, and 13 bases lay between the germline ends. The CDR3 consists of 13 residues. Germline assignment: CDR1 LNHDA and CDR2 SQIVND (reference sequence). The entire variable domain, with the rest obtained from reference TRBV19 and TRBJ1-1, is as follows: DGGITQSPKYLFRKEGQNVTLSCEQNLNHDAMYWYRQDPGQGLRLIYYSQIVNDFQKGDIAEGYSVSREKKESFPLTVTSAQKNPTAFYLCASSTGGRTEAFFGQGTRLTVV.

This clonotype was counted ten times or more. The CDR3 loop reads CASSPDRLAYGYTF. The CDR3 DNA follows: TGCGCCAGCAGCCCTGACAGGCTCGCCTATGGCTACACCTTC. This sequence joins TRBV5-1 and TRBJ1-2; D is perhaps TRBD1 (6 bases). This CDR3 comprises 14 residues. The germline V gene encodes CDR1 SGHRS and CDR2 YFSETQ. The germline V and J ends were trimmed by 4 bases and 4 bases, with 14 bases remaining between them.

The chain is built from TRBV7-3 and TRBJ2-1; D may match TRBD1 or TRBD2 (5 bases each). Trimming left V 4 bases short and J 16 bases short, with 26 bases between. CDR3 size: 15 residues. CDR1 is SGHTA, CDR2 FQGTGA, per germline. The CDR3 is CASSSTGPSDNEYFF. In DNA form, the CDR3 reads TGTGCCAGCAGCTCCACGGGGCCATCGGATAATGAGTATTTCTTC.

This clonotype was picked up a small number of times. The V call is TRBV6-5, the J call TRBJ2-7, with D hard to call. Trimming removed 5 bases at V and 0 bases at J, with 8 bases between. The CDR3 runs 13 residues. CDR1 is MNHEY, CDR2 SVGAGI, per germline. This CDR3 is CASSVGGSYEQYF. The DNA for the CDR3 is TGTGCCAGCAGTGTCGGCGGCTCCTACGAGCAGTACTTC.

The chain couples TRBV20-1 to TRBJ2-7; TRBD1 matches 8 bases. The germline CDR1 and CDR2 sequences are DFQATT and SNEGSKA (reference sequence). V dropped 4 bases and J dropped 6; count of bases not matched to a gene: 8. The CDR3 covers 13 residues. The CDR3 DNA sequence: TGCAGTGCTACAGGGGGCCTTAACGGCGAGCAGTACTTC. It translates to CSATGGLNGEQYF.

On this clonotype itself: A read error may produce the germline difference seen at one junction end. V gene TRBV5-1 combines with J gene TRBJ1-1, with a tentative D call TRBD1 (6 bases). The CDR3 has 16 residues. Germline-derived CDR1 and CDR2 are SGHRS and YFSETQ. CDR3 region: CASSVVAGGANTEAFF. The DNA of the CDR3 is TGTGCCAGCAGCGTGGTGGCGGGGGGGGCGAACACTGAAGCTTTCTTT. Filled out from reference TRBV5-1 and TRBJ1-1, the complete variable domain reads KAGVTQTPRYLIKTRGQQVTLSCSPISGHRSVSWYQQTPGQGLQFLFEYFSETQRNKGNFPGRFSGRQFSNSRSEMNVSTLELGDSALYLCASSVVAGGANTEAFFGQGTRLTVV.

This clonotype is a singleton in its sample. The DNA is left out, because the CDR3 cannot be placed on it with certainty; the CDR3 is given as TCRdb lists it. The CDR3 sequence: CASSLTSYEQYFGQAFF. The gene calls are TRBV7-6 and TRBJ1-1. The germline V gene has CDR1 SGHVS and CDR2 FNYEAQ. The CDR3 spans 17 amino acids, including both terminal residues.

This clonotype was picked up many times. The chain has TRBV6-5 and TRBJ2-7, with 12 bases fitting TRBD1. The junction had 2 bases not matched to a gene; V was cut back by 6 bases and J by 5 bases. The germline V gene encodes CDR1 MNHEY and CDR2 SVGAGI. This CDR3 is built from 13 residues. The CDR3 region is CASRRDRGHEQYF. CDR3 DNA: TGTGCCAGCAGAAGGGACAGGGGGCACGAGCAGTACTTC.

Of note for this clonotype: At one end the junction does not follow the germline gene, possibly because of a read error. J is TRBJ1-4 and V is TRBV2, with unresolved D. The CDR3 runs to 14 residues. The germline V gene encodes CDR1 SNHLY and CDR2 FYNNEI. CDR3 sequence: CASSLAASKDKLYF. The CDR3 DNA sequence: TGTGCCAGCAGTTTAGCTGCAAGTAAAGATAAACTGTATTTT.

This clonotype was found a few times. A much larger clone differs from this one at a single base, so this may be a read error. The rearrangement links TRBV6-6 to TRBJ2-7, with 9 bases aligning to TRBD1. CDR3 length equals 12 residues. Germline V gene lookup returns CDR1 MNHNY and CDR2 SVGAGI (reference sequence). The J segment lost 5 bases and the V segment lost 8 bases, leaving 4 bases of the junction unmatched. CDR3 loop: CASLTGGHEQYF. CDR3 sequence (DNA): TGTGCCAGCCTTACAGGGGGCCACGAGCAGTACTTC.

Only a few counts were recorded for this clonotype. V and J are TRBV29-1 and TRBJ2-3; 7 nucleotides line up with TRBD2. V shed 3 bases, J shed 2 bases, and the junction held 11 bases outside the gene matches. This CDR3 has 16 amino acids. The germline V gene encodes CDR1 SQVTM and CDR2 ANQGSEA. CDR3 nucleotide sequence: TGCAGCGTTGACGACCCTTGGGAGGGAGACACAGATACGCAGTATTTT. Translation: CSVDDPWEGDTDTQYF.